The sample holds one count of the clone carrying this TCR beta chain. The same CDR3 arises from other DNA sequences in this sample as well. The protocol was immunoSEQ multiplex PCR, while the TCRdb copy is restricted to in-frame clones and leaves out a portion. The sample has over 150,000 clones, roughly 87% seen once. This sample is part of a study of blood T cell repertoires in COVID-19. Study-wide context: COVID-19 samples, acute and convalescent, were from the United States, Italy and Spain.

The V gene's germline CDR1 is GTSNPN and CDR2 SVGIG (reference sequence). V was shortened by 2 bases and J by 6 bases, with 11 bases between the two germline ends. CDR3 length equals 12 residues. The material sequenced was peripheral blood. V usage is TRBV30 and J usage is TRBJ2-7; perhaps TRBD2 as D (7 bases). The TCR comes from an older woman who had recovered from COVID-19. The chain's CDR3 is CAWSPGGGEQYF. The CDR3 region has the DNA TGTGCCTGGAGTCCGGGGGGCGGCGAGCAGTACTTC.